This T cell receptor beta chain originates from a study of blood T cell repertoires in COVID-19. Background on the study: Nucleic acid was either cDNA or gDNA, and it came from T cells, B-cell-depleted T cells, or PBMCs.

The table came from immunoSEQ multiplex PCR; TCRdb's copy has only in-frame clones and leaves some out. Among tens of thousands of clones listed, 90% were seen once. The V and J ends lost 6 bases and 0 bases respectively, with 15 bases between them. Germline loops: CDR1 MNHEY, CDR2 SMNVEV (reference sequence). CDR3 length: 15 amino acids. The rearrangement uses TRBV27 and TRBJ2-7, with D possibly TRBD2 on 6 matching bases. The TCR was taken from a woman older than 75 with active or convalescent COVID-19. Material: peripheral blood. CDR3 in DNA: TGTGCCAGCAGGGCGGGACTGGGAAGCTCCTACGAGCAGTACTTC. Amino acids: CASRAGLGSSYEQYF.